This T cell receptor (beta chain) was sequenced during a study of early T cells in non-severe SARS-CoV-2 infection (dated by TCRdb to about 2021). About the investigation overall: TCR sequencing used bulk RNA from unsorted whole blood, so alpha and beta chains could not be paired.

Points the paper makes about the study in general: Matching against VDJdb was skewed toward anti-spike CD8 responses, likely underestimated virus-specific expansions, and missed private and CD4 specificities.

In the germline V gene (reference sequence), CDR1 corresponds to MNHEY and CDR2 to SMNVEV. V and J are truncated by 6 bases and 1 base respectively, leaving an intervening sequence of 21 bases. From cysteine to phenylalanine, the CDR3 is 17 amino acids long. This entry keeps only the CDR3 DNA: 51 bases, framed from base 1. Libraries were built with 5' RACE. Sequencing was carried out with a NextSeq 500. In the TCR library protocol, unique molecular identifiers were attached to individual cDNA molecules to correct for PCR bias and sequencing error. Both TCR alpha and beta chains were sequenced, and tight co-correlation was observed between alpha and beta sequence abundances in each sample. The paper's data handling went like this. Decombinator V4 was used to perform V gene, J gene and CDR3 annotation of TCR sequences. TCRs were defined as expanded if a significant change between any two time points was detected under a Poisson model with p below 0.0001. TCR abundances were normalised to the total number of TCRs sequenced in each sample and reported as counts per million. MAIT TCRs were defined by TRAV1-2 paired with TRAJ12, TRAJ20 or TRAJ33, and iNKT TCRs by TRAV10 paired with TRAJ18. A search of VDJdb, accessed on 1 November 2021, was run for TCRs annotated to CMV, EBV and SARS-CoV-2, with TCRs annotated for multiple antigens excluded. TCRdb itself trimmed the public reads at Q25 with fastp, ran MiXCR and retained productive beta chains. Each record represents a unique CDR3 protein, reported with the most common genes and DNA among its rows. These V and J calls are TCRdb output, not the study's own analysis. The sample table records around 30,000 distinct CDR3 sequences; 9.5% to 10% of these occur just once. The ten largest make up roughly 13% of the sample.

This was a case-control study nested in a cohort of healthcare workers in London, UK, who had nasopharyngeal swab PCR tests and blood samples taken every week. Healthcare workers were enrolled in the week of the UK lockdown, from 23 to 31 March 2020, and were followed every week for up to 16 weeks. This clonotype showed up many times. What antigen it recognizes has not been identified. No base-level quality is on record; no much larger clone is a single base apart. The sequence came from an adult who was a healthcare worker with PCR-confirmed SARS-CoV-2 infection or an uninfected control (not recorded which). Source material: whole blood. The V and J genes are TRBV27 and TRBJ1-1, and perhaps TRBD1 as D gene, on 6 matching bases. At the DNA level, the sequence is TGTGCCAGCAGACTTACCGGGGGGGGCGCGAGGAACACTGAAGCTTTCTTT. Translated, this gives CASRLTGGGARNTEAFF.